This T cell receptor (beta chain) was found in a study of beta chain features in type 1 diabetes. Trimming cost V 0 bases and J 6 bases, with 3 bases left between them. The CDR3 has 11 amino acids. Germline V CDR1 and CDR2: SGHAT, FQNNGV. Findings and caveats of the study: Sequencing from cDNA could over-represent high-TCR-expressing cells. A potential influence of HLA type upon TCRB rearrangement remained unresolved herein. The study found moderately but significantly shorter TCRB CDR3s in all four CD4+ subsets of Type 1 diabetes patients.

Every isolated RNA sample was fully reverse transcribed, so sequencing captured expressed TCRB transcripts. Data came from immunoSEQ multiplex PCR; TCRdb stores just in-frame clones and leaves some out. The data show some 900,000 clones, roughly 15% seen once. One heparinised blood draw averaging approximately 0.11 L was given by each donor. This clone was found a few times. The antigen is undetermined. The sequencing input was naive CD4+ T cells from blood. The source of this sequence is a woman between 18 and 29 years old in good health. The chain links TRBV11-2 to TRBJ2-7; the D is unclear. Here the CDR3 DNA reads TGTGCCAGCAGCTTAGATGTCGAGCAGTACTTC. This encodes CASSLDVEQYF.